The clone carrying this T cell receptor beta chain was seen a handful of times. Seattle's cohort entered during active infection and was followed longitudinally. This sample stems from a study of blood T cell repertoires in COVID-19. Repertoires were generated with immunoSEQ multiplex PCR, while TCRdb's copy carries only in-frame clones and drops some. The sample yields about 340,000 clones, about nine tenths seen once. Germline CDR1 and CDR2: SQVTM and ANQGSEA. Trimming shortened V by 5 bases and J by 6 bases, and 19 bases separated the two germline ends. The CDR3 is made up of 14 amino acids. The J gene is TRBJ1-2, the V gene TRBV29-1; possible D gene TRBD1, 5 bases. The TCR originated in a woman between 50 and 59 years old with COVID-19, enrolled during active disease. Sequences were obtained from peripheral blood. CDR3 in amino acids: CSVMKGQGMDGYTF. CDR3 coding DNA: TGCAGCGTTATGAAAGGGCAGGGAATGGATGGCTACACCTTC.